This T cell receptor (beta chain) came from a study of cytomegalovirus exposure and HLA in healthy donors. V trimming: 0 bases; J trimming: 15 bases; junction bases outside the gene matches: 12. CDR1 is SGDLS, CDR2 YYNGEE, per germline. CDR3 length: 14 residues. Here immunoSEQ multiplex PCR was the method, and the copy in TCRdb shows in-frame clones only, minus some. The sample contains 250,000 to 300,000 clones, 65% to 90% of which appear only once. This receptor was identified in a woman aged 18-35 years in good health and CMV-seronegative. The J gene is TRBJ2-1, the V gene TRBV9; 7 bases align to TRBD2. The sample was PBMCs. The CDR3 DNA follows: TGTGCCAGCAGCGTAGATCCTCACGAGACTAGCTTGTTCTTC. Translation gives CASSVDPHETSLFF.